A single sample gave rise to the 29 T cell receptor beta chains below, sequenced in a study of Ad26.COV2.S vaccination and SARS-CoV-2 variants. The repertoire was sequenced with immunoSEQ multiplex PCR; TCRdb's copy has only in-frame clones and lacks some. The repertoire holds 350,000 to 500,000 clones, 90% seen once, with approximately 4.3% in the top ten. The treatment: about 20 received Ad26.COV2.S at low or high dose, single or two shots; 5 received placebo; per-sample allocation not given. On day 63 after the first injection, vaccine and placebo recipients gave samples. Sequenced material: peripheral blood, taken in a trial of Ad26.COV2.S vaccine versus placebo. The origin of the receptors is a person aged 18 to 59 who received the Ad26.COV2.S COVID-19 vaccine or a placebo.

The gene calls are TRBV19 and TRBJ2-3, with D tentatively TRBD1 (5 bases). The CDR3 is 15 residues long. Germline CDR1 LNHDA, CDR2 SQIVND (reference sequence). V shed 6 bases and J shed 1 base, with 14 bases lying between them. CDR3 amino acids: CASSSRQLGTDTQYF. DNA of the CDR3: TGTGCCAGTAGCAGCCGACAGCTTGGCACAGATACGCAGTATTTT.

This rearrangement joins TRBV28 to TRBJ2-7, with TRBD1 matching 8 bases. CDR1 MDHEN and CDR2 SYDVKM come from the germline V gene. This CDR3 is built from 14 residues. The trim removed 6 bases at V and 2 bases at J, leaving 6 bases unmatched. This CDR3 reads CASSPGQAPYEQYF. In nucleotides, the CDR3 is TGTGCCAGCAGCCCGGGACAGGCGCCCTACGAGCAGTACTTC.

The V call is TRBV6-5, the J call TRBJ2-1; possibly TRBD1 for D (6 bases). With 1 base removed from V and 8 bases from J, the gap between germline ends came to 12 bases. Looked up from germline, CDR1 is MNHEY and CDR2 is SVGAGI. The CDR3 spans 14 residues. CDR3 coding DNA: TGTGCCAGCAGTTACTGGTCAGGGGCGGATGAGCAGTTCTTC. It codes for CASSYWSGADEQFF.

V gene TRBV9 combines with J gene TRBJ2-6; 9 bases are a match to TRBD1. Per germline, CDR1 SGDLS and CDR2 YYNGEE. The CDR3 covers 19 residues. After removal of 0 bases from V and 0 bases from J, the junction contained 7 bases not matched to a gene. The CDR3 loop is CASSVGTGTGYSGANVLTF. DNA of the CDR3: TGTGCCAGCAGCGTAGGGACCGGGACAGGGTACTCTGGGGCCAACGTCCTGACTTTC.

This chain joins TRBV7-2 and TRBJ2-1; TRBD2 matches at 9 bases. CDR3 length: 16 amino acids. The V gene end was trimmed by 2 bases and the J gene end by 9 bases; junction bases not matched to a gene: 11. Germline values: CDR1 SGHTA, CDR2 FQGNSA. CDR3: CASSLLVGGRVGEQFF. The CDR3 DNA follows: TGTGCCAGCAGCTTATTAGTGGGCGGGAGGGTTGGTGAGCAGTTCTTC. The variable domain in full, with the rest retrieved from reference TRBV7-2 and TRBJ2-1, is GAGVSQSPSNKVTEKGKDVELRCDPISGHTALYWYRQSLGQGLEFLIYFQGNSAPDKSGLPSDRFSAERTGGSVSTLTIQRTQQEDSAVYLCASSLLVGGRVGEQFFGPGTRLTVL.

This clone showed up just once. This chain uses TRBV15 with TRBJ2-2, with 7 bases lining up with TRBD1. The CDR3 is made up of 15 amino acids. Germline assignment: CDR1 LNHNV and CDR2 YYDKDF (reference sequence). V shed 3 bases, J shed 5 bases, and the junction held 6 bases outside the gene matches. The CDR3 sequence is CATSRDRLGTGELFF. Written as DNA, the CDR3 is TGTGCCACCAGCAGGGACAGGTTGGGGACCGGGGAGCTGTTTTTT.

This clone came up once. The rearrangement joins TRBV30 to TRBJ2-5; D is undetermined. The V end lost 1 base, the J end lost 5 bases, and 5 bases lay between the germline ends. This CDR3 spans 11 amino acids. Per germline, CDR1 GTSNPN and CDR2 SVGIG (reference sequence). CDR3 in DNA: TGTGCCTGGAGTGCCCGGGAGACCCAGTACTTC. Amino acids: CAWSARETQYF. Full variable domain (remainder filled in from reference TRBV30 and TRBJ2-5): SQTIHQWPATLVQPVGSPLSLECTVEGTSNPNLYWYRQAAGRGLQLLFYSVGIGQISSEVPQNLSASRPQDRQFILSSKKLLLSDSGFYLCAWSARETQYFGPGTRLLVL.

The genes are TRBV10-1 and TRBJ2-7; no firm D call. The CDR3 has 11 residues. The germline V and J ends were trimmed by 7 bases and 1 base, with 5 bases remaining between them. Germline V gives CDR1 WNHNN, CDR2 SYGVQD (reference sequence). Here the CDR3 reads CASTVSYEQYF. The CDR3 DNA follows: TGCGCCAGCACGGTTTCCTACGAGCAGTACTTC.

CDR3 sequence: CASSFSGPTDTQYF. CDR3 nucleotide sequence: TGTGCCAGCAGTTTCAGCGGGCCCACAGATACGCAGTATTTT. The rearrangement uses TRBV28 and TRBJ2-3, with D maybe TRBD2 (6 bases). Germline V gene data show CDR1 as MDHEN and CDR2 as SYDVKM. The CDR3 consists of 14 residues. Deletions cut 3 bases from V and 2 bases from J, with 9 bases between. Together with reference TRBV28 and TRBJ2-3, the CDR3 gives the full variable domain: DVKVTQSSRYLVKRTGEKVFLECVQDMDHENMFWYRQDPGLGLRLIYFSYDVKMKEKGDIPEGYSVSREKKERFSLILESASTNQTSMYLCASSFSGPTDTQYFGPGTRLTVL.

In DNA, the CDR3 is TGTGCCACCCGCCCCGGGGGAGGGTATGGCTACACCTTC. Its translation: CATRPGGGYGYTF. The V call is TRBV6-5, the J call TRBJ1-2; D may be TRBD1 (5 bases). With 10 bases removed from V and 5 bases from J, the gap between germline ends came to 17 bases. Germline CDR1 MNHEY, CDR2 SVGAGI. The CDR3 sequence is 13 residues long.

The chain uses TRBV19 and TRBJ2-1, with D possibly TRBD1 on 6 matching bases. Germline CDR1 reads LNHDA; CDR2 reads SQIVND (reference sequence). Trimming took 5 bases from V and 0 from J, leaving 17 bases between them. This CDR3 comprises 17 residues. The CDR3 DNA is TGTGCCAGTAGTGCCCCGGGACAAATGAGCTCCTACAATGAGCAGTTCTTC. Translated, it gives CASSAPGQMSSYNEQFF.

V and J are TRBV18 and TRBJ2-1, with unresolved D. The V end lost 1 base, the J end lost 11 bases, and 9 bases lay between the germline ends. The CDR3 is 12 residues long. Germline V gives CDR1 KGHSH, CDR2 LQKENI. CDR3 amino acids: CASSPQPLQQFF. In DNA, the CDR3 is TGTGCCAGCTCACCACAACCCCTTCAGCAGTTCTTC.

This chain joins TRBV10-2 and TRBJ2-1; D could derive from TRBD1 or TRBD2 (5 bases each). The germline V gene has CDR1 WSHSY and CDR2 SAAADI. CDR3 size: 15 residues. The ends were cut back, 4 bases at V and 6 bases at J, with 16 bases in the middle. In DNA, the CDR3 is TGCGCCAGCAGTGTTGGAGGTGCAGGGAGCAATGAGCAGTTCTTC. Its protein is CASSVGGAGSNEQFF.

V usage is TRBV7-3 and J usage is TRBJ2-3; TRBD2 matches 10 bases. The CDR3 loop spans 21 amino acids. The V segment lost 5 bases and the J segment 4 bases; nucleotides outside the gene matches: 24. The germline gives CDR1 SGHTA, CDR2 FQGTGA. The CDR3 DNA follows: TGTGCCAGCAGCGCCAGCGGGAGGGCGTCGAAAATACCCGTTAAATCAGATACGCAGTATTTT. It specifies CASSASGRASKIPVKSDTQYF.

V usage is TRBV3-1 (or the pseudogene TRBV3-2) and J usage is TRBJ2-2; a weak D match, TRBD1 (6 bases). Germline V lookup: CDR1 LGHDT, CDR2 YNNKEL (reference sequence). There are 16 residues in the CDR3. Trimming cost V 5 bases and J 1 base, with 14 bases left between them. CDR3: CASSLLWTVNTGELFF. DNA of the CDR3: TGTGCCAGCAGCTTGCTATGGACAGTGAACACCGGGGAGCTGTTTTTT.

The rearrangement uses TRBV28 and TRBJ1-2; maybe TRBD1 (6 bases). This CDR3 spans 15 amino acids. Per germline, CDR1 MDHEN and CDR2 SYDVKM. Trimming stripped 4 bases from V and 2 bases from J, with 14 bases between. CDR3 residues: CASSSGGIPNYGYTF. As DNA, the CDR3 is TGTGCCAGCAGTTCCGGGGGCATCCCGAACTATGGCTACACCTTC.

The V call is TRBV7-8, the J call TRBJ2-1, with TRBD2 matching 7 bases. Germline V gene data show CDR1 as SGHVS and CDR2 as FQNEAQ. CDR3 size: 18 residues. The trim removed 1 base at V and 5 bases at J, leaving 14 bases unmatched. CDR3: CASSLEPTSDLANNEQFF. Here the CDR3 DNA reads TGTGCCAGCAGCTTAGAACCCACTAGCGACTTAGCTAACAATGAGCAGTTCTTC.

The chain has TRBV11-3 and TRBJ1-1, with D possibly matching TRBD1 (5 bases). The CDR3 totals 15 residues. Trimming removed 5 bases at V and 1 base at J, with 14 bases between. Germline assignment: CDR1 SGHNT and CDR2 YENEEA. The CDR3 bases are TGTGCCAGCAGCACGACACGGGGGGGGAACACTGAAGCTTTCTTT. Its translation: CASSTTRGGNTEAFF.

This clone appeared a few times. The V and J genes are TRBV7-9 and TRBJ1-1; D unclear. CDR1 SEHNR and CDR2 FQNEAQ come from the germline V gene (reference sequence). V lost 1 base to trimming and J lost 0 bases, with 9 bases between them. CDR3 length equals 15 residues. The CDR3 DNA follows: TGTGCCAGCAGCTTAGAAGGCAGAATGAACACTGAAGCTTTCTTT. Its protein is CASSLEGRMNTEAFF.

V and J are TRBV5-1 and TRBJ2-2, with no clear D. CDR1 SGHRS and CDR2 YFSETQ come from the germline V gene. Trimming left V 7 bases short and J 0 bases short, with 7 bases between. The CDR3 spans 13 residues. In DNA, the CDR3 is TGCGCCAGCTCCAACGCGAACACCGGGGAGCTGTTTTTT. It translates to CASSNANTGELFF.

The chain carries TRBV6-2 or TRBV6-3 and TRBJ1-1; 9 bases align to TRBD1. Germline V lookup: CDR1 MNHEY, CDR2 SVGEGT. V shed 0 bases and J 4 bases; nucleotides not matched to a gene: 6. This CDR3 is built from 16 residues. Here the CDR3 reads CASSYSDTGGITEAFF. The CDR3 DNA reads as TGTGCCAGCAGTTACTCTGACACAGGGGGCATCACTGAAGCTTTCTTT.

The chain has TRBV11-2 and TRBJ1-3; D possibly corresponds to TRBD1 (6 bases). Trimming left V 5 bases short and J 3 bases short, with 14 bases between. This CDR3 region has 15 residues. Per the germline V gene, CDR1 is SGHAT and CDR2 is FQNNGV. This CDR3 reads CASSQQGRLGNTIYF. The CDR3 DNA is TGTGCCAGCAGCCAACAGGGACGACTTGGAAACACCATATATTTT.

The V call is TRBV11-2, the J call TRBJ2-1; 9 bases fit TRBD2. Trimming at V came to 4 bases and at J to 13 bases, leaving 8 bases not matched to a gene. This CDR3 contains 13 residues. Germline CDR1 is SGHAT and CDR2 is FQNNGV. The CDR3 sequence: CASSSQSGRSQFF. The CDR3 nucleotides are TGTGCCAGCAGCTCTCAAAGCGGGAGGAGCCAGTTCTTC.

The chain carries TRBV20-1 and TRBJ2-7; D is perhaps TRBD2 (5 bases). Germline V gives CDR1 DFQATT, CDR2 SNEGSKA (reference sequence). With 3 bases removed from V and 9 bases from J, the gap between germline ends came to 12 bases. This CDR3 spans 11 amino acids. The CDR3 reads CSAREVGGQYF. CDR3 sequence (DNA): TGCAGTGCTAGGGAGGTAGGCGGGCAGTACTTC.

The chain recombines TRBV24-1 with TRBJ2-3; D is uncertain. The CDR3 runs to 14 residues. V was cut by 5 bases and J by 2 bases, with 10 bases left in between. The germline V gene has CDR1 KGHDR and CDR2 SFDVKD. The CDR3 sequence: CATSVRGFTDTQYF. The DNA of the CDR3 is TGTGCCACCAGTGTTAGAGGATTCACAGATACGCAGTATTTT.

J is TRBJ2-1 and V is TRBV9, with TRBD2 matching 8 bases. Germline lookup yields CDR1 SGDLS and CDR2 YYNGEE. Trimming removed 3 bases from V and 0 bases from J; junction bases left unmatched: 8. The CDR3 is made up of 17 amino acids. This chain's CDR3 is CASSGSSREGSYNEQFF. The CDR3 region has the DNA TGTGCCAGCAGCGGGTCCTCCCGGGAGGGCTCCTACAATGAGCAGTTCTTC.

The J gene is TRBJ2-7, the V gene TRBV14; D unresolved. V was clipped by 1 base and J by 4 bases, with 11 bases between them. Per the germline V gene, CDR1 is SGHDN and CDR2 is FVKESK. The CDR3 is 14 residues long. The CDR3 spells CASSQVAQSYEQYF. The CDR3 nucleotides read TGTGCCAGCAGCCAAGTCGCACAATCTTACGAGCAGTACTTC.

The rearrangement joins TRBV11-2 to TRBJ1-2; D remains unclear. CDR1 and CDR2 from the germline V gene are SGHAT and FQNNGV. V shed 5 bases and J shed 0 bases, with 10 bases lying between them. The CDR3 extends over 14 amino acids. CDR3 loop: CASSHRAPNYGYTF. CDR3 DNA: TGTGCCAGCAGCCATCGGGCCCCTAACTATGGCTACACCTTC.

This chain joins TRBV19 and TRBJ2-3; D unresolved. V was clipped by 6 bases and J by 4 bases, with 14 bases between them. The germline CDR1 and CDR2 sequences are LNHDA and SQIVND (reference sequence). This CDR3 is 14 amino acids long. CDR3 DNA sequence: TGTGCCAGTAGCCTATCCCCAAAGTCAGATACGCAGTATTTT. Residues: CASSLSPKSDTQYF.